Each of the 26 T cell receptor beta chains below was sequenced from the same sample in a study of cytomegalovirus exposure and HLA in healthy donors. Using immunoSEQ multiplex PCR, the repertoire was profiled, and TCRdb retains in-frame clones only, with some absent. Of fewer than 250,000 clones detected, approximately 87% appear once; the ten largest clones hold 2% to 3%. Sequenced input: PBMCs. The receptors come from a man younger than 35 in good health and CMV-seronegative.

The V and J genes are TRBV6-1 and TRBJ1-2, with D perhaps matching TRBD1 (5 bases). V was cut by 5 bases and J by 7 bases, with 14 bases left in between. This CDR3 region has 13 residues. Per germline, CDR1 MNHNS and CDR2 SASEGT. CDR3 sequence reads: CASSRDYSAGYTF. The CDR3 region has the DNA TGTGCCAGCAGTCGGGACTATTCCGCTGGCTACACCTTC.

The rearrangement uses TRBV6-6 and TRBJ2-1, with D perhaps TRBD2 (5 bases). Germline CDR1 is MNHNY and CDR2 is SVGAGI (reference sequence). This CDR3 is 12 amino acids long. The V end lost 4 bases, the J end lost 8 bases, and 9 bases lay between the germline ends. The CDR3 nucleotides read TGTGCCAGCAGTTCGGTGGGAGATGAGCAGTTCTTC. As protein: CASSSVGDEQFF.

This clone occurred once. CDR3 sequence: CASSQRPFGELFF. The CDR3 DNA follows: TGTGCCAGCAGTCAGCGGCCATTCGGGGAGCTGTTTTTT. The chain links TRBV28 to TRBJ2-2; tentative D call: TRBD2 (5 bases). This CDR3 region has 13 residues. The germline CDR1 and CDR2 sequences are MDHEN and SYDVKM. The V gene lost 5 bases and the J gene lost 7 bases, with 11 bases spanning the gap.

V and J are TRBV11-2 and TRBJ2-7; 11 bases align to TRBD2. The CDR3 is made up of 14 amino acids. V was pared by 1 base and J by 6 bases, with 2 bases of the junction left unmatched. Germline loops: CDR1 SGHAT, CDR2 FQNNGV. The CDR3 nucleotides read TGTGCCAGCAGCTTAGGCACTAGCGGGAGCGAGCAGTACTTC. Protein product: CASSLGTSGSEQYF.

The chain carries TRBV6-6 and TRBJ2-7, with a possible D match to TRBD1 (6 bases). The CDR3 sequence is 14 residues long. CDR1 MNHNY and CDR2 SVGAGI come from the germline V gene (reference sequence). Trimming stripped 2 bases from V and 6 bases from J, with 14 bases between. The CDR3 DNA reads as TGTGCCAGCAGTTACGTGACAGGAGCCGGCGAGCAGTACTTC. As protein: CASSYVTGAGEQYF.

CDR3 nucleotides: TGTGCCAGCACCATCACCTCGGTTACCGGGGAGCTGTTTTTT. Translated, it gives CASTITSVTGELFF. V gene TRBV7-8 combines with J gene TRBJ2-2; D remains ambiguous. The germline V gene encodes CDR1 SGHVS and CDR2 FQNEAQ. V shed 7 bases and J shed 5 bases, with 14 bases lying between them. This CDR3 is 14 amino acids long.

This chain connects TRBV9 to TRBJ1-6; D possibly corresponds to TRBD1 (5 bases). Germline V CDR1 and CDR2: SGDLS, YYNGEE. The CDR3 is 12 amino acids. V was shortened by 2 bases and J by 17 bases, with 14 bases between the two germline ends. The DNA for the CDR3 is TGTGCCAGCAGCGTGGATGACAGTGTTATCCACTTT. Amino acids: CASSVDDSVIHF.

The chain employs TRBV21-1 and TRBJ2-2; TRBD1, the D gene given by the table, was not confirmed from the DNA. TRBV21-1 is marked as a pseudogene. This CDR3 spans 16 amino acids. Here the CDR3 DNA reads TGTGCCAGCAGCTCTCCCGGGACAGCCAACACCGGGGAGCTGTTTTTT. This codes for CASSSPGTANTGELFF.

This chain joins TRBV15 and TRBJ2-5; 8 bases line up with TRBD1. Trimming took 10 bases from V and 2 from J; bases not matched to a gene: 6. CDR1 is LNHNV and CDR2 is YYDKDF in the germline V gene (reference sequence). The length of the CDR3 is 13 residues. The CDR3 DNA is TGTGCCAGTCGACAGGGGAATCAAGAGACCCAGTACTTC. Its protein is CASRQGNQETQYF.

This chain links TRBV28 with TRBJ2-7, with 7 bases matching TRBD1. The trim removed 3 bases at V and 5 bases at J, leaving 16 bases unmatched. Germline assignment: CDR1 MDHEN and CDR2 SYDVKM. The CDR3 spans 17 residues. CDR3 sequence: CASSFPIVGDSRHEQYF. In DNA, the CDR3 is TGTGCCAGCAGTTTTCCGATCGTGGGGGACAGTCGCCACGAGCAGTACTTC.

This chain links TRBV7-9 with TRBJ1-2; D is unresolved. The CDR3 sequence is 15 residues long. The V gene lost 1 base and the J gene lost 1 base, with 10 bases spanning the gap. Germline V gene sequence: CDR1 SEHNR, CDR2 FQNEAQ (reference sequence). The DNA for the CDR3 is TGTGCCAGCAGCTTAGATTCGAATAGTAACTATGGCTACACCTTC. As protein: CASSLDSNSNYGYTF.

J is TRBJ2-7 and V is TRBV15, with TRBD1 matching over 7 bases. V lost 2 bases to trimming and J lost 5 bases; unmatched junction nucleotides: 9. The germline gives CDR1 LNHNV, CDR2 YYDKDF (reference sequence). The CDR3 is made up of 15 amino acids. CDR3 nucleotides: TGTGCCACCAGCAGACGAAGACAGGGAGCCCACGAGCAGTACTTC. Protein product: CATSRRRQGAHEQYF.

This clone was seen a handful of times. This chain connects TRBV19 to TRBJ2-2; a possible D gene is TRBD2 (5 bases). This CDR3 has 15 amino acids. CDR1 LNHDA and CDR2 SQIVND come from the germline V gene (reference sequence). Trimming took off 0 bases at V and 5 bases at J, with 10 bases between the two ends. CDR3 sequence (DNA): TGTGCCAGTAGTATAGATGAGGGTGGGACCGGGGAGCTGTTTTTT. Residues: CASSIDEGGTGELFF.

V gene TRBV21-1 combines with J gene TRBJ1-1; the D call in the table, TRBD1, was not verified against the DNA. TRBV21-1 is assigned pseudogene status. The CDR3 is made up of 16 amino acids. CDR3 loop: CATQGLAGIMNTEAFF. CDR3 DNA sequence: TGTGCCACCCAGGGGTTGGCAGGGATCATGAACACTGAAGCTTTCTTT.

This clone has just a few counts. Here the CDR3 DNA reads TGTGCCAGCAGTGACTCGGTGGCTAGAGGCGCAGATACGCAGTATTTT. Its protein product is CASSDSVARGADTQYF. The chain uses TRBV6-4 and TRBJ2-3, with D uncertain. With 0 bases removed from V and 4 bases from J, the gap between germline ends came to 14 bases. The CDR3 covers 16 residues. Germline lookup yields CDR1 MRHNA and CDR2 SNTAGT.

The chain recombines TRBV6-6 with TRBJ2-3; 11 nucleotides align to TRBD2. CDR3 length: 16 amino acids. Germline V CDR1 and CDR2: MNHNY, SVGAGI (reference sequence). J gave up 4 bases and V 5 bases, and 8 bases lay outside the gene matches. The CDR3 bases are TGTGCCAGCAGTACCACTAGCGGGGGAAGGCCAGATACGCAGTATTTT. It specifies CASSTTSGGRPDTQYF.

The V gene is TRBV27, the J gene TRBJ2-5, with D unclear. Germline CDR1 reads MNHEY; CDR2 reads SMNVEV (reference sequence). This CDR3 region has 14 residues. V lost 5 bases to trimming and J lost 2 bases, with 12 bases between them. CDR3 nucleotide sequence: TGTGCCAGCAGTCCGAGAGGAGAACAAGAGACCCAGTACTTC. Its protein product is CASSPRGEQETQYF.

CDR3 sequence: CAWSVSGVPNEKLFF. The CDR3 DNA is TGTGCCTGGAGTGTTTCCGGGGTGCCTAATGAAAAACTGTTTTTT. The V call is TRBV30, the J call TRBJ1-4, with no clear D. The germline V gene encodes CDR1 GTSNPN and CDR2 SVGIG (reference sequence). The length of the CDR3 is 15 residues. The V and J ends lost 0 bases and 3 bases respectively, with 11 bases between them.

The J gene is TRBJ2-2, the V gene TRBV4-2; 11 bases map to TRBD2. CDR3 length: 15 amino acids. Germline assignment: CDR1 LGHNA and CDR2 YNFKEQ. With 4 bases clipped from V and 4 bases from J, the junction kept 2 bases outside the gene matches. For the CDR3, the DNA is TGTGCCAGCAGCCGACTAGCGGGACTCACCGGGGAGCTGTTTTTT. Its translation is CASSRLAGLTGELFF.

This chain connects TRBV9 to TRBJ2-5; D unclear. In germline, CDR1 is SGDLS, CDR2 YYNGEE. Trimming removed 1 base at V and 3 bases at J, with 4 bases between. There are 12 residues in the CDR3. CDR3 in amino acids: CASSVSEETQYF. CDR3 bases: TGTGCCAGCAGCGTATCAGAAGAGACCCAGTACTTC.

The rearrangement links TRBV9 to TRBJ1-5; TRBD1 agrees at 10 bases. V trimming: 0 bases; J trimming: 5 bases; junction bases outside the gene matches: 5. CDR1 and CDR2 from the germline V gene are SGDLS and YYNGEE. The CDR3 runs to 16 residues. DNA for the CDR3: TGTGCCAGCAGCGTAGCAGGGGACAGGGGCGATCAGCCCCAGCATTTT. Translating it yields CASSVAGDRGDQPQHF.

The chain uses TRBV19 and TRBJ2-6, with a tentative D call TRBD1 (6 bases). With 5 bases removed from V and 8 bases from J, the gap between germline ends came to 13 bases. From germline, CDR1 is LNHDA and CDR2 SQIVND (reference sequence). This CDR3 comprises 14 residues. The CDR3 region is CASSLQGWTNVLTF. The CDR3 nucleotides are TGTGCCAGTAGTCTACAGGGTTGGACCAACGTCCTGACTTTC.

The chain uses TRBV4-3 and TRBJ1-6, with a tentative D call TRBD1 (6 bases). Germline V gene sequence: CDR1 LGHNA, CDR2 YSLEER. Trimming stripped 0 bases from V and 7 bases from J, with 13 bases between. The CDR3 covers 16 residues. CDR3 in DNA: TGCGCCAGCAGCCAAGATAGGGCAGGGGCGAATTCACCCCTCCACTTT. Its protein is CASSQDRAGANSPLHF.

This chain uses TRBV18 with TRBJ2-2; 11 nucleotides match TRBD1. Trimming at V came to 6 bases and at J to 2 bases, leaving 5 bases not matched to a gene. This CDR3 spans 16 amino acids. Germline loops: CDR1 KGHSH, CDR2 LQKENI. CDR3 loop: CASSPGTGGNTGELFF. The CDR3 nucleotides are TGTGCCAGCTCCCCTGGGACAGGGGGAAACACCGGGGAGCTGTTTTTT.

CDR3: CASTVVALELATGELFF. The CDR3 coding sequence is TGCGCCAGCACCGTTGTCGCTTTGGAACTAGCCACCGGGGAGCTGTTTTTT. The genes are TRBV5-1 and TRBJ2-2, with a weak D call TRBD2 (6 bases). Germline CDR1 and CDR2: SGHRS and YFSETQ. V lost 6 bases and J lost 4, with 22 bases in between. The CDR3 runs 17 residues.

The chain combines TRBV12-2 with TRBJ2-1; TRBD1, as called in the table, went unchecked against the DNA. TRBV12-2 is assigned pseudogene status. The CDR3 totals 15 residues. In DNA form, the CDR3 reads TGTGCAAGTCGCTTAGAGGGGCACTCCTACAATGAGCAGTTCTTC. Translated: CASRLEGHSYNEQFF.